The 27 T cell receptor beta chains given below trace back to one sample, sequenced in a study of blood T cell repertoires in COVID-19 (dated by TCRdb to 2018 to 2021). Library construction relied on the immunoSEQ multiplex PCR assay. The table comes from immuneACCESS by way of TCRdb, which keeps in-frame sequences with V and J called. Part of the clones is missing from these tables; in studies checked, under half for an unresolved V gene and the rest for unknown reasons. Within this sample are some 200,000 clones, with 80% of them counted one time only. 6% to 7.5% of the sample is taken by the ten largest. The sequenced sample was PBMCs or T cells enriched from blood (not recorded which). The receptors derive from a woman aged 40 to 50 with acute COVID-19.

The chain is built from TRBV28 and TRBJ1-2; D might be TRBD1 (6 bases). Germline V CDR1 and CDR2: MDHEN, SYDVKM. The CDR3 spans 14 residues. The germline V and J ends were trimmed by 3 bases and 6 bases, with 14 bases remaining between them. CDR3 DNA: TGTGCCAGCAGTTTTTGGACAGCTGAGGATGGCTACACCTTC. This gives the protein CASSFWTAEDGYTF.

The CDR3 protein is CASSDRDRGQETQYF. The CDR3 coding sequence is TGTGCCAGTAGCGATCGGGACAGGGGGCAAGAGACCCAGTACTTC. The genes are TRBV19 and TRBJ2-5; the match to TRBD1 covers 11 bases. Germline V lookup: CDR1 LNHDA, CDR2 SQIVND (reference sequence). V shed 6 bases and J 2 bases; nucleotides not matched to a gene: 5. The CDR3 is 15 residues long. Variable domain in full (rest from reference TRBV19 and TRBJ2-5): DGGITQSPKYLFRKEGQNVTLSCEQNLNHDAMYWYRQDPGQGLRLIYYSQIVNDFQKGDIAEGYSVSREKKESFPLTVTSAQKNPTAFYLCASSDRDRGQETQYFGPGTRLLVL.

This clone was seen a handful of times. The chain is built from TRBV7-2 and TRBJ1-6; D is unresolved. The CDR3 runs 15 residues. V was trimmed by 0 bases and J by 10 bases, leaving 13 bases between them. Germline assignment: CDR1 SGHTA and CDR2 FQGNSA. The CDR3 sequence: CASSLAAQAQSPLHF. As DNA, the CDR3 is TGTGCCAGCAGCTTAGCCGCGCAGGCTCAATCACCCCTCCACTTT.

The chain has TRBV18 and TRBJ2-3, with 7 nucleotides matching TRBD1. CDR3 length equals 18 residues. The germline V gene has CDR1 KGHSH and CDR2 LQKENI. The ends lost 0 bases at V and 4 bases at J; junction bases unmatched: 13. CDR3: CASSPPGGTGAPADTQYF. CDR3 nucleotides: TGTGCCAGCTCACCACCTGGGGGTACAGGGGCCCCCGCAGATACGCAGTATTTT.

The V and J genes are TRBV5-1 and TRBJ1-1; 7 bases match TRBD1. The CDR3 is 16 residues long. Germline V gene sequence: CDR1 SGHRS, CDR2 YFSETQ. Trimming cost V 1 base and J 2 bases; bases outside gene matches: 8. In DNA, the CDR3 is TGCGCCAGCAGCTTGACCGGGACAGCGATAAACACTGAAGCTTTCTTT. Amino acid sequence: CASSLTGTAINTEAFF.

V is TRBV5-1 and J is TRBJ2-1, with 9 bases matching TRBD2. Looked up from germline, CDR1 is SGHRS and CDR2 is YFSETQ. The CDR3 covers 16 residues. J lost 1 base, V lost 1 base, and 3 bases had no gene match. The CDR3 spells CASSLSSGASYNEQFF. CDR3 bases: TGCGCCAGCAGCTTGTCTAGCGGGGCATCCTACAATGAGCAGTTCTTC.

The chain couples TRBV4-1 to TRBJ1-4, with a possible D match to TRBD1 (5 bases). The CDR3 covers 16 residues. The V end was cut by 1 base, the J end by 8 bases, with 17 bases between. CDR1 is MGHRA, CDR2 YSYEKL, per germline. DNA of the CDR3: TGCGCCAGCAGCCAAGGGGACTGGGGGGAGGGAGAAAAACTGTTTTTT. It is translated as CASSQGDWGEGEKLFF.

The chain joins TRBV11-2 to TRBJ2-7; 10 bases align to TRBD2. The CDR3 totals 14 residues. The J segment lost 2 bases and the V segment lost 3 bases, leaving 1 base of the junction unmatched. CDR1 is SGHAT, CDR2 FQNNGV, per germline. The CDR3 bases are TGTGCCAGCAGCTTGCTAGCGGGGGCCTACGAGCAGTACTTC. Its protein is CASSLLAGAYEQYF.

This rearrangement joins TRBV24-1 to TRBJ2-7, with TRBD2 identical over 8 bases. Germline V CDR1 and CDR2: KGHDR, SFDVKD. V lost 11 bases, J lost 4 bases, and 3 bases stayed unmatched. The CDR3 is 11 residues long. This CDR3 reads CASSSGYEQYF. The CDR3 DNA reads TGTGCCAGTTCTAGCGGGTACGAGCAGTACTTC.

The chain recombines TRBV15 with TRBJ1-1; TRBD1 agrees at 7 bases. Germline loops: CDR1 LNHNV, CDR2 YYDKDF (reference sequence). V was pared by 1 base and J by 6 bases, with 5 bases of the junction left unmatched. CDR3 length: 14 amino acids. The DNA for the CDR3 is TGTGCCACCAGCAGAGGAGGGGGCTATGCTGAAGCTTTCTTT. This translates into CATSRGGGYAEAFF.

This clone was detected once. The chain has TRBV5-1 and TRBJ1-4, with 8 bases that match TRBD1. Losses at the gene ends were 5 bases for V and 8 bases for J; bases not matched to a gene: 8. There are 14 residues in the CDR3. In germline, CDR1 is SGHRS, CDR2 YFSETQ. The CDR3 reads CASSPGQGDEKLFF. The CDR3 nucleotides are TGCGCCAGCAGTCCAGGACAGGGAGACGAAAAACTGTTTTTT.

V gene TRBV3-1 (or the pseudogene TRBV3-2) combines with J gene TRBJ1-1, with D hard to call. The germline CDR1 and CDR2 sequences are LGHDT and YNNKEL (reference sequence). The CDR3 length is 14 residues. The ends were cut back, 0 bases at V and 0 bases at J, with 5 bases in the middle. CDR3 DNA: TGTGCCAGCAGCCAAGATCCCGTGAACACTGAAGCTTTCTTT. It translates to CASSQDPVNTEAFF.

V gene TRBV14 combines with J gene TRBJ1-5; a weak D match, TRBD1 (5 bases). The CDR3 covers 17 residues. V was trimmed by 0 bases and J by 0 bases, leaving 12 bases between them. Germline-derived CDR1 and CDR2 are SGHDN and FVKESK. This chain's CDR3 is CASSQDRTPYSNQPQHF. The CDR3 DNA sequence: TGTGCCAGCAGCCAAGACAGGACACCCTATAGCAATCAGCCCCAGCATTTT.

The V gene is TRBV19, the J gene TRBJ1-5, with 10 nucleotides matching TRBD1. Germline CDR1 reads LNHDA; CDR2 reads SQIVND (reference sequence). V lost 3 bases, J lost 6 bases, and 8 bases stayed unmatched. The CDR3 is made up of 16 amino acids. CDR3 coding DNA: TGTGCCAGTAGTATCGGCCGACAGGGGGCGGCTCAGCCCCAGCATTTT. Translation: CASSIGRQGAAQPQHF.

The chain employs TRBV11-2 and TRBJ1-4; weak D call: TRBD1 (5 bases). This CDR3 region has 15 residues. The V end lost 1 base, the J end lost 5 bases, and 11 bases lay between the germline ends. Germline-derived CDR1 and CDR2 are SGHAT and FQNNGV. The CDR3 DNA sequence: TGTGCCAGCAGCTTAGGTAGGGGTGGAAATGAAAAACTGTTTTTT. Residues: CASSLGRGGNEKLFF. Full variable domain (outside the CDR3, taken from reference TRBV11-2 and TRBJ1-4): EAGVAQSPRYKIIEKRQSVAFWCNPISGHATLYWYQQILGQGPKLLIQFQNNGVVDDSQLPKDRFSAERLKGVDSTLKIQPAKLEDSAVYLCASSLGRGGNEKLFFGSGTQLSVL.

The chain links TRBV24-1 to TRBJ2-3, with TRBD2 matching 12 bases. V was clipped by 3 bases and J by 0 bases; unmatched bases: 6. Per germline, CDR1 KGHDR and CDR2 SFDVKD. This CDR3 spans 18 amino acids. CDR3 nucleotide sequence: TGTGCCACCAGTGATCCGAGACTAGCGGGGGCTAGCACAGATACGCAGTATTTT. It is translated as CATSDPRLAGASTDTQYF.

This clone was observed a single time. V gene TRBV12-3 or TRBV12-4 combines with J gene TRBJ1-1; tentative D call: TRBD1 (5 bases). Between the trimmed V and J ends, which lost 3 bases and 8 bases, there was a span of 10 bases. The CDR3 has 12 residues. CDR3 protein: CASSLGLGEAFF. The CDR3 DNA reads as TGTGCCAGCAGTTTGGGGCTGGGGGAAGCTTTCTTT.

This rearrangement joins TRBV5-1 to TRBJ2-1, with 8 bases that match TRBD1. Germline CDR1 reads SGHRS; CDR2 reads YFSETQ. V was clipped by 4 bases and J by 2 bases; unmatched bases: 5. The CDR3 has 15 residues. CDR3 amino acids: CASSPTGATYNEQFF. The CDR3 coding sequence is TGCGCCAGCAGCCCGACAGGGGCGACCTACAATGAGCAGTTCTTC.

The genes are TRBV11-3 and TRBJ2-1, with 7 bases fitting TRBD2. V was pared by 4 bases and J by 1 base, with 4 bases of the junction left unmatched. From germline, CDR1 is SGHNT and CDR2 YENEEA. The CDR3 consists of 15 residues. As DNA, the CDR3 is TGTGCCAGCAGCTCGACTAGCTTGTCCTACAATGAGCAGTTCTTC. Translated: CASSSTSLSYNEQFF.

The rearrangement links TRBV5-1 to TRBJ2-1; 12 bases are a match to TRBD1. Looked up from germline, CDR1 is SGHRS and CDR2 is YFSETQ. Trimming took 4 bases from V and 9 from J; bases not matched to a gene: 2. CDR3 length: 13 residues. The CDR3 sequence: CASSGTGGIEQFF. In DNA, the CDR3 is TGCGCCAGCAGCGGGACAGGGGGCATTGAGCAGTTCTTC.

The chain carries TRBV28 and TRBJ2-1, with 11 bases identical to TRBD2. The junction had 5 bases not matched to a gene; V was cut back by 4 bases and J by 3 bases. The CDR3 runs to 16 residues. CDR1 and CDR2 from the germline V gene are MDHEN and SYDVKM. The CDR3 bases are TGTGCCAGCAGTTATAGCGGGAGGGGGGACTACAATGAGCAGTTCTTC. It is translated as CASSYSGRGDYNEQFF.

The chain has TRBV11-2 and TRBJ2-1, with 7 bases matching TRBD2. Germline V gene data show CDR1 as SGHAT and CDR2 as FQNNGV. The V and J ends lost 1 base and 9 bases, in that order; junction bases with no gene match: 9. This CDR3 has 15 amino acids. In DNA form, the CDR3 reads TGTGCCAGCAGCTTAGTCGGCGGGAGACTAAGTGAGCAGTTCTTC. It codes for CASSLVGGRLSEQFF.

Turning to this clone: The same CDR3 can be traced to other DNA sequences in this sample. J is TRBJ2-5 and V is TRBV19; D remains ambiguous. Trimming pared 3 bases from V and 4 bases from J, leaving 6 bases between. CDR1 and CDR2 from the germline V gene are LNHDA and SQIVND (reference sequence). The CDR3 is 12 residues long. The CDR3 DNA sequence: TGTGCCAGTAGTATTTCCGGAGAGACCCAGTACTTC. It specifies CASSISGETQYF.

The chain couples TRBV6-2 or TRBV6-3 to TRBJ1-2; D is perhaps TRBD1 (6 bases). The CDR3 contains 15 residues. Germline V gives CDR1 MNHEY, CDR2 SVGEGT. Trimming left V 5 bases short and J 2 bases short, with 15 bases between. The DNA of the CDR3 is TGTGCCAGCAGTCTTTGGGGGCGCTTAAACTATGGCTACACCTTC. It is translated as CASSLWGRLNYGYTF.

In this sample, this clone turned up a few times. In DNA form, the CDR3 reads TGTGCCAGCGGGGCGACGGGAGGGCCTTACGAGCAGTACTTC. This sequence encodes CASGATGGPYEQYF. The chain links TRBV6-5 to TRBJ2-7, with 8 bases that match TRBD2. The CDR3 contains 14 residues. The germline CDR1 and CDR2 sequences are MNHEY and SVGAGI. Trimming took 8 bases from V and 4 from J; bases not matched to a gene: 10.

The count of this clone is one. The CDR3 sequence is CASSLSGQGTSPLHF. CDR3 bases: TGTGCCAGCAGCTTATCGGGACAGGGCACTTCACCCCTCCACTTT. This chain joins TRBV7-2 and TRBJ1-6, with 9 positions matching TRBD1. Germline CDR1 reads SGHTA; CDR2 reads FQGNSA. V gave up 2 bases and J gave up 9 bases; unmatched junction bases: 5. The CDR3 consists of 15 residues. The whole variable domain, remainder taken from reference TRBV7-2 and TRBJ1-6, is GAGVSQSPSNKVTEKGKDVELRCDPISGHTALYWYRQSLGQGLEFLIYFQGNSAPDKSGLPSDRFSAERTGGSVSTLTIQRTQQEDSAVYLCASSLSGQGTSPLHFGNGTRLTVT.

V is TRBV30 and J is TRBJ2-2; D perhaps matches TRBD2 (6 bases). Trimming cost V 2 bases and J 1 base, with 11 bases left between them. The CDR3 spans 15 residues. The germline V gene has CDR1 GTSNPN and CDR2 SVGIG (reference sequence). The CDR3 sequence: CAWSRASVNTGELFF. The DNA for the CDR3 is TGTGCCTGGAGTCGGGCTAGCGTGAACACCGGGGAGCTGTTTTTT. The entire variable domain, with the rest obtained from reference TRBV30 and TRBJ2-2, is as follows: SQTIHQWPATLVQPVGSPLSLECTVEGTSNPNLYWYRQAAGRGLQLLFYSVGIGQISSEVPQNLSASRPQDRQFILSSKKLLLSDSGFYLCAWSRASVNTGELFFGEGSRLTVL.